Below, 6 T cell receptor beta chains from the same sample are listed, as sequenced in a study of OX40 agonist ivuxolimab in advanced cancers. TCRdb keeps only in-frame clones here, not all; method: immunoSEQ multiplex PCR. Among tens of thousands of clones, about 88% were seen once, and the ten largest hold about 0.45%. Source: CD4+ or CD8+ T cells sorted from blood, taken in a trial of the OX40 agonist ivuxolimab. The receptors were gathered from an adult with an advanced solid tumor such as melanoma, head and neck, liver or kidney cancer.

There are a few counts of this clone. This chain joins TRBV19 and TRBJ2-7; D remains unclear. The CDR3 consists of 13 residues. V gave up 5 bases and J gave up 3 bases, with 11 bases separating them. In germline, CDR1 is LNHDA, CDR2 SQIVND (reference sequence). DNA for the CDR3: TGTGCCAGTAGTGTTACCAATAGCTACGAGCAGTACTTC. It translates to CASSVTNSYEQYF.

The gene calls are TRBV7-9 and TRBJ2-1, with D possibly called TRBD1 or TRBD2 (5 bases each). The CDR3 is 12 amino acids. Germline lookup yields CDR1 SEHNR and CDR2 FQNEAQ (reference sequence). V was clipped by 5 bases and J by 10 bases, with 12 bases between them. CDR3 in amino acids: CASSGDAGEQFF. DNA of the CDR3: TGTGCCAGCAGCGGGGACGCAGGGGAGCAGTTCTTC.

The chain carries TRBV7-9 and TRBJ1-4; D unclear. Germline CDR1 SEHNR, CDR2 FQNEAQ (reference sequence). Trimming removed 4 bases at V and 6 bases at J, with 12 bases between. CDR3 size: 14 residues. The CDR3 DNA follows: TGTGCCAGCAGCTCCGGACTTGGGGATGAAAAACTGTTTTTT. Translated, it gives CASSSGLGDEKLFF.

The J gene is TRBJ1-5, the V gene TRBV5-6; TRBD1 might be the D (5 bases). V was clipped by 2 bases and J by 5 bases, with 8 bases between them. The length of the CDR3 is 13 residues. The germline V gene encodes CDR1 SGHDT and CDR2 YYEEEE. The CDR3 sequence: CASSFGTHQPQHF. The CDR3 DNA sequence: TGTGCCAGCAGCTTCGGGACGCATCAGCCCCAGCATTTT.

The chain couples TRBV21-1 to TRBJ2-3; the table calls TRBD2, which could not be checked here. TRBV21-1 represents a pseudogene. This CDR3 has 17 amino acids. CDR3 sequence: CASSKGEGGQITDTQYF. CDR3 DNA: TGTGCCAGCAGCAAAGGGGAGGGGGGGCAGATCACAGATACGCAGTATTTT.

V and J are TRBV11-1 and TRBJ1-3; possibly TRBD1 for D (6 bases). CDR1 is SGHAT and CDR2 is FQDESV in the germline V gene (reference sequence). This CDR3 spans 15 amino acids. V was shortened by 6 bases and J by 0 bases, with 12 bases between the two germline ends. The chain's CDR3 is CASRRGGTSGNTIYF. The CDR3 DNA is TGTGCCAGCAGGAGAGGGGGAACCTCTGGAAACACCATATATTTT.